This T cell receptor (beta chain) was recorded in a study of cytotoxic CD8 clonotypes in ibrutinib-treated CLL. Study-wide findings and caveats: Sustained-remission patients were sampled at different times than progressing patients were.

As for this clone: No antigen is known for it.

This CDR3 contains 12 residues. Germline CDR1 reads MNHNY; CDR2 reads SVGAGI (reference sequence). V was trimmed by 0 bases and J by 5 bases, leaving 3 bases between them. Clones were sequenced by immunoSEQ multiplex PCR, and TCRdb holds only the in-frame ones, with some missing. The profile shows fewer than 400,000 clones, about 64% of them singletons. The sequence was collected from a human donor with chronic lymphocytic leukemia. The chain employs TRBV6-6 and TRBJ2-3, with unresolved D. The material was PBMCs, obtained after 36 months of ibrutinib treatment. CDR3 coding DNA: TGTGCCAGCAGTTACTCAAAAGATACGCAGTATTTT. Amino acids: CASSYSKDTQYF.